This TCR beta chain stems from a study of OX40 agonist ivuxolimab in advanced cancers. Notes on the study in general: Compared with others, partial responders at 0.1-3.0 mg/kg displayed clonal expansion among the lowest.

The table came from immunoSEQ multiplex PCR; TCRdb's copy has only in-frame clones and leaves some out. The data show some 43,000 clones, approximately 88% seen once. With 4 bases removed from V and 8 bases from J, the gap between germline ends came to 20 bases. CDR1 is SGHRS and CDR2 is YFSETQ in the germline V gene. The CDR3 has 15 amino acids. Sampling times: baseline, cycle 4 day 1, cycle 7 day 1. Notes on this clone: What it recognizes is unknown.

The gene calls are TRBV5-1 and TRBJ2-3, with D hard to call. The TCR was taken from an adult with an advanced solid tumor such as melanoma, head and neck, liver or kidney cancer. This sample comprised CD4+ or CD8+ T cells sorted from blood, obtained in a trial of the OX40 agonist ivuxolimab. The CDR3 is CASSLEGPRYGTQYF. CDR3 nucleotides: TGCGCCAGCAGCCTGGAAGGGCCCAGGTATGGTACGCAGTATTTT.